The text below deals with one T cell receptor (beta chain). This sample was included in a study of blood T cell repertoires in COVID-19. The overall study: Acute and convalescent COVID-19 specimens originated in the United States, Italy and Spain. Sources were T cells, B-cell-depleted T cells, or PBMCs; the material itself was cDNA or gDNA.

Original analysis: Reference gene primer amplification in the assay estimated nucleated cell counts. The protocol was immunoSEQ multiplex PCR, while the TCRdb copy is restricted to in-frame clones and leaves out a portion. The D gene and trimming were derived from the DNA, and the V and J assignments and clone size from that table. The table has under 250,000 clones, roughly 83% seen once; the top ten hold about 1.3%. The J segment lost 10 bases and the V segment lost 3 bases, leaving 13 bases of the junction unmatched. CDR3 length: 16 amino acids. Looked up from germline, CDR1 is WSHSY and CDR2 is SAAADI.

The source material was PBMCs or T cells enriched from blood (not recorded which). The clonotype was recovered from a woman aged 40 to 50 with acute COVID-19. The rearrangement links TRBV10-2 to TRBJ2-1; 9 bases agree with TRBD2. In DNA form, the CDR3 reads TGCGCCAGCAGTGACCTCCCGGGACTAGCCGGACGGGAGCAGTTCTTC. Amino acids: CASSDLPGLAGREQFF.